Described below is a single T cell receptor (beta chain) sequence and its context. Its cognate antigen is unknown. The data were obtained in a study of Ad26.COV2.S vaccination and SARS-CoV-2 variants. TCRdb's copy holds only in-frame clones and misses some; the assay was immunoSEQ multiplex PCR. The sample records about 100,000 clones, 80% being singletons. Study-wide points: Spike-specific TCR breadth ran higher among vaccine recipients than placebo recipients. There was a possibility that the TCR breadth and depth analyses underestimated total T cell responses. In vaccinated individuals, spike-specific CD8+ and CD4+ T cell responses reportedly displayed substantial breadth.

The receptor was isolated from a human donor who had recovered from COVID-19. The specimen comprised peripheral blood, sampled after recovery from COVID-19.

This CDR3 is CASSLLGQGYSGNTIYF. The CDR3 coding sequence is TGTGCCAGCAGCTTATTGGGGCAGGGATACTCTGGAAACACCATATATTTT. This sequence joins TRBV7-9 and TRBJ1-3, with a possible D match to TRBD1 (5 bases). In germline, CDR1 is SEHNR, CDR2 FQNEAQ (reference sequence). V dropped 2 bases and J dropped 0 bases, with 14 bases sitting between them. This CDR3 has 17 amino acids.